This T cell receptor (beta chain) was identified during a study of cytomegalovirus exposure and HLA in healthy donors. PCR primers comprised 60 Vbeta and 13 Jbeta primers. Measured with immunoSEQ multiplex PCR; TCRdb has only the in-frame clones, and not every one. The sample lists roughly 190,000 clones; roughly 77% were seen once. The CDR3 consists of 14 residues. The germline V gene encodes CDR1 KGHSH and CDR2 LQKENI. J was trimmed by 5 bases and V by 4 bases; bases with no gene match: 0. This clonotype originated in a woman aged 45-59 years in good health and CMV-seronegative. Sequenced material: PBMCs. V usage is TRBV18 and J usage is TRBJ1-4, with 11 bases aligning to TRBD1. CDR3 coding DNA: TGTGCCAGCTCACGGGACAGGGGGAATGAAAAACTGTTTTTT. This sequence encodes CASSRDRGNEKLFF.